These 20 T cell receptor beta chains originate from one sample sequenced in a study of blood T cell repertoires in COVID-19. Generated by immunoSEQ multiplex PCR, the TCRdb table keeps only in-frame clones and is missing some. The sample has tens of thousands of clones, around 85% seen once. The specimen sequenced was peripheral blood. These receptors all come from a man between 65 and 85 years old with acute or convalescent COVID-19.

This clone came up a few times. The gene calls are TRBV12-5 and TRBJ1-5; tentatively, D is TRBD1 (6 bases). V shed 6 bases and J shed 5 bases, with 14 bases lying between them. CDR1 is LGHNT and CDR2 is FRNRAP in the germline V gene. The CDR3 has 14 residues. The DNA of the CDR3 is TGTGCTAGTGGGAAATCAGGGGAGCATCAGCCCCAGCATTTT. This encodes CASGKSGEHQPQHF. The full variable domain, rest sourced from reference TRBV12-5 and TRBJ1-5, is DARVTQTPRHKVTEMGQEVTMRCQPILGHNTVFWYRQTMMQGLELLAYFRNRAPLDDSGMPKDRFSAEMPDATLATLKIQPSEPRDSAVYFCASGKSGEHQPQHFGDGTRLSIL.

In DNA form, the CDR3 reads TGCGCCAGCAGCCCCGGACAGGTCGACACCGGGGAGCTGTTTTTT. Protein product: CASSPGQVDTGELFF. The gene calls are TRBV5-1 and TRBJ2-2; 7 bases align to TRBD1. V shed 4 bases, J shed 3 bases, and the junction held 6 bases outside the gene matches. Germline V gene sequence: CDR1 SGHRS, CDR2 YFSETQ. CDR3 length equals 15 residues.

The chain has TRBV5-1 and TRBJ2-7, with a tentative D call TRBD2 (5 bases). The CDR3 consists of 15 residues. In germline, CDR1 is SGHRS, CDR2 YFSETQ. Trimming stripped 0 bases from V and 0 bases from J, with 10 bases between. The DNA for the CDR3 is TGCGCCAGCAGCTTGGAACCGGGAAGCTCCTACGAGCAGTACTTC. This gives the protein CASSLEPGSSYEQYF.

The rearrangement joins TRBV13 to TRBJ2-3; the D is unclear. Trimming left V 2 bases short and J 7 bases short, with 10 bases between. Germline V gives CDR1 PRHDT, CDR2 FYEKMQ (reference sequence). CDR3 length: 13 residues. The DNA for the CDR3 is TGTGCCAGCAGCTTAAACAGTTATAATACGCAGTATTTT. This gives the protein CASSLNSYNTQYF.

The chain couples TRBV15 to TRBJ2-7; possible D gene TRBD2, 5 bases. In germline, CDR1 is LNHNV, CDR2 YYDKDF (reference sequence). Trimming removed 0 bases from V and 3 bases from J, with 18 bases in between. The CDR3 has 17 residues. The CDR3 sequence is CATSREGPRRISYEQYF. CDR3 DNA sequence: TGTGCCACCAGCAGAGAAGGGCCAAGGAGGATCAGCTACGAGCAGTACTTC.

The gene calls are TRBV5-4 and TRBJ2-6, with D unclear. The CDR3 has 15 amino acids. Germline V lookup: CDR1 SGHNT, CDR2 YYREEE (reference sequence). V was shortened by 0 bases and J by 4 bases, with 8 bases between the two germline ends. The CDR3 coding sequence is TGTGCCAGCAGCTTGGGGGCCCCCGGGGCCAACGTCCTGACTTTC. Protein product: CASSLGAPGANVLTF.

The rearrangement joins TRBV5-5 to TRBJ2-5, with unresolved D. The V end lost 3 bases, the J end lost 4 bases, and 13 bases lay between the germline ends. From germline, CDR1 is SGHKS and CDR2 YYEKEE (reference sequence). This CDR3 is built from 14 residues. CDR3 DNA: TGTGCCAGCAGCTCCGTCAACCCCGGAGAGACCCAGTACTTC. Encoded protein: CASSSVNPGETQYF.

This clone was detected a few times. The chain carries TRBV7-3 and TRBJ2-2, with no clear D. The CDR3 spans 14 residues. CDR1 is SGHTA, CDR2 FQGTGA, per germline. The V and J ends lost 2 bases and 2 bases respectively, with 6 bases between them. The DNA for the CDR3 is TGTGCCAGCAGCTTAGGAGTCAACACCGGGGAGCTGTTTTTT. Amino acid sequence: CASSLGVNTGELFF. The variable domain in full, completed from reference TRBV7-3 and TRBJ2-2, reads GAGVSQTPSNKVTEKGKYVELRCDPISGHTALYWYRQSLGQGPEFLIYFQGTGAADDSGLPNDRFFAVRPEGSVSTLKIQRTERGDSAVYLCASSLGVNTGELFFGEGSRLTVL.

J is TRBJ2-7 and V is TRBV25-1; D may be TRBD1 (5 bases). Trimming pared 2 bases from V and 3 bases from J, leaving 11 bases between. The CDR3 totals 14 residues. Germline CDR1 is MGHDK and CDR2 is SYGVNS. CDR3 loop: CASSEIGQGYEQYF. The CDR3 DNA is TGTGCCAGCAGTGAAATCGGGCAGGGCTACGAGCAGTACTTC.

J is TRBJ1-4 and V is TRBV24-1; TRBD1 aligns across 7 bases. The germline V gene has CDR1 KGHDR and CDR2 SFDVKD. Trimming cost V 9 bases and J 7 bases; bases outside gene matches: 7. CDR3 length equals 13 residues. CDR3 in amino acids: CATLRGPPEKLFF. In nucleotides, the CDR3 is TGTGCCACCCTAAGGGGGCCCCCTGAAAAACTGTTTTTT.

The chain is built from TRBV29-1 and TRBJ1-5; 7 bases align to TRBD1. V shed 6 bases, J shed 7 bases, and the junction held 9 bases outside the gene matches. The CDR3 has 13 residues. From germline, CDR1 is SQVTM and CDR2 ANQGSEA. The chain's CDR3 is CSVAYRGGQPQHF. CDR3 DNA: TGCAGCGTCGCGTACAGGGGCGGGCAGCCCCAGCATTTT.

The chain employs TRBV4-1 and TRBJ2-3; 7 positions match TRBD2. Per the germline V gene, CDR1 is MGHRA and CDR2 is YSYEKL. The CDR3 extends over 15 amino acids. The V gene end was trimmed by 6 bases and the J gene end by 2 bases; junction bases not matched to a gene: 8. The CDR3 DNA is TGCGCCAGCAGGGAAGGAAGCGGGGCCACAGATACGCAGTATTTT. Amino acid sequence: CASREGSGATDTQYF.

The V and J genes are TRBV2 and TRBJ2-3, with D possibly TRBD2 on 7 matching bases. Trimming pared 11 bases from V and 2 bases from J, leaving 14 bases between. The CDR3 has 13 residues. In germline, CDR1 is SNHLY, CDR2 FYNNEI. Here the CDR3 DNA reads TGTGCCGGGAGGGGGGGTCACACAGATACGCAGTATTTT. This encodes CAGRGGHTDTQYF.

The chain employs TRBV10-2 and TRBJ1-3, with a tentative D call TRBD1 (6 bases). V was clipped by 6 bases and J by 0 bases, with 15 bases between them. This CDR3 region has 16 residues. Germline CDR1 reads WSHSY; CDR2 reads SAAADI. Here the CDR3 reads CASSPGGGRSGNTIYF. The CDR3 nucleotides are TGCGCCAGCAGCCCTGGGGGGGGCCGCTCTGGAAACACCATATATTTT.

The chain carries TRBV5-1 and TRBJ2-3; D possibly corresponds to TRBD2 (6 bases). Germline V gene lookup returns CDR1 SGHRS and CDR2 YFSETQ. There are 15 residues in the CDR3. Trimming pared 2 bases from V and 1 base from J, leaving 11 bases between. CDR3 sequence (DNA): TGCGCCAGCAGCTTCTGGGGAGGAGGCACAGATACGCAGTATTTT. Translated, it gives CASSFWGGGTDTQYF.

The V call is TRBV19, the J call TRBJ1-2; 7 bases align to TRBD1. The CDR3 has 16 amino acids. Per the germline V gene, CDR1 is LNHDA and CDR2 is SQIVND (reference sequence). With V trimmed by 7 bases and J by 8 bases, 19 bases remained unmatched. Written as DNA, the CDR3 is TGTGCCAGTAATTTCTGGAGGGTGGACAGGCCCGCCGGCTACACCTTC. This sequence encodes CASNFWRVDRPAGYTF.

The genes are TRBV18 and TRBJ2-3; the match to TRBD1 covers 9 bases. Per germline, CDR1 KGHSH and CDR2 LQKENI. V lost 3 bases and J lost 6; bases outside the gene matches: 7. There are 15 residues in the CDR3. CDR3 in DNA: TGTGCCAGCTCACCCCAACAGGGGGCGGTGGATACGCAGTATTTT. Its translation is CASSPQQGAVDTQYF.

This clone has more than one count but fewer than ten. Relative to the germline gene, one junction end is altered; a read error may explain this. This chain links TRBV9 with TRBJ1-2; maybe TRBD1 (5 bases). Germline V gene lookup returns CDR1 SGDLS and CDR2 YYNGEE. The CDR3 is 13 amino acids. The CDR3 nucleotides read TGTGCCAGCAGCGTAGGAGCGGGACTGAGAGGGCACTTC. Its translation: CASSVGAGLRGHF.

This chain uses TRBV29-1 with TRBJ1-1; a weak D match, TRBD1 (5 bases). This CDR3 comprises 16 residues. The V gene lost 7 bases and the J gene lost 1 base, with 22 bases spanning the gap. CDR1 is SQVTM, CDR2 ANQGSEA, per germline. In DNA form, the CDR3 reads TGCAGCGCCGGGGCGGGGATAGGGCTTCGGAACACTGAAGCTTTCTTT. Its translation is CSAGAGIGLRNTEAFF.

The V and J genes are TRBV2 and TRBJ1-2, with D possibly being TRBD1 (5 bases). Germline CDR1 SNHLY, CDR2 FYNNEI. Trimming cost V 4 bases and J 5 bases, with 20 bases left between them. This CDR3 is 16 amino acids long. The CDR3 sequence is CASSVDSGGIGYGYTF. The CDR3 region has the DNA TGTGCCAGCAGTGTCGACAGCGGGGGGATTGGGTATGGCTACACCTTC.